Presented here are 10 T cell receptor beta chains from one specimen sequenced in a study of T cells in Graves' hyperthyroidism and ophthalmopathy. TCR beta CDR3 region amplification was performed from RNA transcripts. HTBI primers were the set used in a first-round RT-PCR of the TCR CDR3. One entry per CDR3 protein results from TCRdb running MiXCR on the multiplex PCR reads. The sample lists 550,000 to 850,000 distinct CDR3 sequences, roughly a sixth occurring once. The sample comprised blood. The receptors here all came from a woman aged 45-60 years with Graves' hyperthyroidism that later progressed to Graves' ophthalmopathy.

This clonotype has at least ten counts. One junction end does not reproduce the germline sequence, and a read error may be involved. The chain has TRBV2 and TRBJ2-1, with 9 nucleotides matching TRBD2. Germline lookup yields CDR1 SNHLY and CDR2 FYNNEI. The CDR3 is 14 residues long. CDR3 protein: CTSEERGVYNEQFF. The DNA of the CDR3 is TGTACCAGCGAGGAGCGGGGGGTCTACAATGAGCAGTTCTTC.

This clonotype was counted many times. The V call is TRBV20-1, the J call TRBJ2-5; D could derive from TRBD1 or TRBD2 (6 bases each). V was clipped by 2 bases and J by 1 base, with 14 bases between them. This CDR3 has 15 amino acids. CDR1 is DFQATT, CDR2 SNEGSKA, per germline (reference sequence). CDR3 region: CSARLGGEIQETQYF. The CDR3 bases are TGCAGTGCTAGATTGGGGGGCGAAATCCAAGAGACCCAGTACTTC.

This clonotype was picked up many times. V is TRBV20-1 and J is TRBJ2-5, with D perhaps given as TRBD1 or TRBD2 (5 bases each). V gave up 5 bases and J gave up 7 bases, with 17 bases separating them. Germline CDR1 reads DFQATT; CDR2 reads SNEGSKA (reference sequence). The length of the CDR3 is 13 residues. CDR3 DNA sequence: TGCAGTGCTTCCGGGACGTACCGTCGGACCCAGTACTTC. This sequence encodes CSASGTYRRTQYF.

Worth noting for this clonotype: Just one base apart from a much larger clone, this may be a read error. The V and J genes are TRBV2 and TRBJ1-5; D is perhaps TRBD1 (5 bases). The length of the CDR3 is 14 residues. Germline CDR1 reads SNHLY; CDR2 reads FYNNEI. The V gene lost 11 bases and the J gene lost 4 bases, with 18 bases spanning the gap. The CDR3, as DNA: TGTGCCCCCCAAGGGGATGGACGTAATCAGCCCCAGCATTTT. Translated: CAPQGDGRNQPQHF.

This clonotype was seen repeatedly, ten times or more. The chain joins TRBV11-2 to TRBJ1-2; TRBD1 might be the D (6 bases). CDR1 SGHAT and CDR2 FQNNGV come from the germline V gene. The CDR3 runs to 16 residues. V lost 5 bases and J lost 4, with 20 bases in between. The chain's CDR3 is CASSRVTGGPSYGYTF. CDR3 coding DNA: TGTGCCAGCAGCCGCGTCACGGGGGGGCCTAGCTATGGCTACACCTTC.

This clonotype was picked up one time. The rearrangement uses TRBV6-1 and TRBJ1-4; D may be TRBD1 (5 bases). Trimming removed 4 bases at V and 10 bases at J, with 19 bases between. Germline V gene lookup returns CDR1 MNHNS and CDR2 SASEGT. There are 15 residues in the CDR3. The CDR3 reads CASSGARTGGGKLFF. The CDR3 nucleotides are TGTGCCAGCAGTGGAGCGCGGACTGGGGGGGGAAAACTGTTTTTT.

This clonotype has at least ten counts. The chain is built from TRBV7-3 and TRBJ2-1, with 15 bases lining up with TRBD2. CDR1 is SGHTA and CDR2 is FQGTGA in the germline V gene. Trimming at V came to 1 base and at J to 6 bases, leaving 4 bases not matched to a gene. The CDR3 has 17 amino acids. CDR3 loop: CASSLSKGLAGGNEQFF. CDR3 nucleotide sequence: TGTGCCAGCAGCTTAAGTAAGGGACTAGCGGGGGGCAATGAGCAGTTCTTC.

In this sample, this clonotype turned up a few times. The chain uses TRBV4-2 and TRBJ2-5; 13 bases fit TRBD2. Germline CDR1 and CDR2: LGHNA and YNFKEQ. The CDR3 loop spans 17 amino acids. With V trimmed by 0 bases and J by 7 bases, 8 bases remained unmatched. As DNA, the CDR3 is TGTGCCAGCAGCCAAGATTGGACTAGCGGGGGCCTTGGGACCCAGTACTTC. Translation: CASSQDWTSGGLGTQYF.

This clonotype has a count of ten or more. The rearrangement joins TRBV7-9 to TRBJ2-7; D not resolved. The germline gives CDR1 SEHNR, CDR2 FQNEAQ (reference sequence). Trimming took off 6 bases at V and 0 bases at J, with 12 bases between the two ends. The CDR3 runs 14 residues. CDR3 nucleotide sequence: TGTGCCAGCAGGCGAGAGGCTAGCTCCTACGAGCAGTACTTC. It specifies CASRREASSYEQYF.

Many counts were recorded for this clonotype. The chain has TRBV2 and TRBJ1-5, with D unclear. This CDR3 is built from 15 residues. Trimming removed 2 bases from V and 0 bases from J, with 8 bases in between. Germline loops: CDR1 SNHLY, CDR2 FYNNEI. The CDR3 region is CASSENRFSNQPQHF. The CDR3 DNA follows: TGTGCCAGCAGTGAAAACAGATTTAGCAATCAGCCCCAGCATTTT.